The sequence of this T cell receptor beta chain was determined in a study of Ad26.COV2.S vaccination and SARS-CoV-2 variants (dated by TCRdb to about 2021). About the investigation overall: Donors in the vaccine arm were drawn from COV1001, a phase I-IIa trial of Ad26.COV2.S in healthy adults that was multicentre, randomized, double-blind and placebo-controlled. Ad26.COV2.S was administered intramuscularly at a dose of 5x10^10 or 1x10^11 viral particles, either as one shot or as two shots given 56 days apart. TCRbeta repertoire sequencing was used to assess the specificity and breadth of SARS-CoV-2-reactive T cell receptors after Ad26.COV2.S vaccination. The TCR-sequenced set comprised about 30 samples: some 19 Ad26.COV2.S vaccine recipients, 5 placebo recipients and 8 SARS-CoV-2 convalescent individuals. Trial participants were randomized into five groups of five: low-dose or high-dose Ad26.COV2.S given once or twice, or placebo on both occasions. Investigators did not know the trial group allocation while performing experiments and assessing outcomes.

The CDR3 spans 14 residues, from the cysteine through the phenylalanine. Just the 42-base CDR3 DNA is kept, in frame starting at base 1. V and J lose 6 bases and 2 bases, and a span of 11 bases separates them. CDR1 MNHEY and CDR2 SVGEGT were looked up in the germline V gene. Explained via the paper, the treatment or condition label denotes: some 20 received Ad26.COV2.S at low or high dose, single or two shots; roughly five received placebo; per-sample allocation not given. Repertoires of vaccine and placebo recipients were sequenced from samples taken on day 63 after the first injection. Between 29 July and 7 August 2020, Cohort 1b enrolled about two dozen adults aged 18-55 years at one site in Boston, USA. As a vaccine, Ad26.COV2.S was a replication-incompetent adenovirus type 26 vector that expressed a prefusion-stabilized SARS-CoV-2 spike protein derived from the original Wuhan strain. TCRbeta CDR3 regions were sequenced with the immunoSEQ Assay. After extraction, genomic DNA underwent amplification by bias-controlled multiplex PCR, followed by high-throughput sequencing. Under the source paper's analysis protocol: To quantify the absolute abundance of every unique TCRbeta CDR3 region, sequences were collapsed and filtered. T cell fraction was estimated by normalizing TCRbeta template counts to usable DNA, which was measured by amplifying reference genes present in all nucleated cells. Repertoire TCRs were annotated as SARS-CoV-2-specific when V gene, CDR3 amino acid sequence and J gene were exactly matched to a known reactive TCR set. The reference SARS-CoV-2 TCR set was derived from MIRA and filtered for enrichment in COVID-19-positive ImmuneCODE repertoires, a step that removed public or cross-reactive TCRs. Using the MIRA antigens, annotated TCRs were further analysed by specific ORF or by position within an ORF. Depth was the summed frequency of annotated unique rearrangements, while breadth was defined as annotated unique rearrangements over total unique productive rearrangements. TCR breadth was compared between groups using two-sided Wilcoxon rank-sum tests. TCRdb re-hosts the immuneACCESS table, in-frame sequences only. Its copies lack some clones; in the studies checked, an unresolved V gene accounts for under half of them, and the cause for the rest is not known. V and J calls and clone size are those listed in that table; D and trimming were worked out from the DNA. The sample records some 330,000 clones, roughly 90% of which are singletons. The top ten clonotypes cover 4.5% to 7% of the sample.

Only a few counts were recorded for this clone. Its antigen target is currently unknown. Per-nucleotide qualities are absent, and no much larger clonotype sits a single base away. Results and caveats for the whole study, not just this receptor: Vaccine and placebo recipients had similar non-spike TCR breadth, a finding consistent with the vaccine containing only spike. After vaccination, substantial breadth of spike-specific CD8+ and CD4+ T cell responses was reported. The study was not powered for comparison of responses between vaccine doses or regimens. Ad26.COV2.S recipients had higher spike-specific TCR breadth than placebo recipients (P = 0.0014). It was noted by the authors that total T cell responses may have been underestimated by the TCR breadth and depth analyses.

This sequence uses TRBV6-2 or TRBV6-3 and TRBJ2-1, with the D gene too uncertain to name. This TCR was sampled from a person aged 18 to 65 who received the Ad26.COV2.S COVID-19 vaccine or a placebo. This material consisted of peripheral blood, taken in a trial of Ad26.COV2.S vaccine versus placebo. The CDR3 region has the sequence CASSSRSAYNEQFF. At the DNA level, the sequence is TGTGCCAGCAGCTCAAGGTCGGCCTACAATGAGCAGTTCTTC.